This TCR beta chain was identified during a study of vaccination effects on CD4 cells after COVID-19. Findings and limits, study-wide: Late in the post-vaccination period, infection-induced and vaccine-induced clones underwent marked clonal contraction. Limitations: small convalescent group and missing early post-infection timepoints.

Assay: immunoSEQ multiplex PCR; the TCRdb copy retains only in-frame clones and omits some. The table has roughly 24,000 clones, around 70% seen once. In germline, CDR1 is PRHDT, CDR2 FYEKMQ (reference sequence). Losses at the gene ends were 5 bases for V and 5 bases for J; bases not matched to a gene: 7. CDR3 length equals 14 residues. Before sequencing, viral peptide pools were used by the ViraFEST assay to expand antigen-specific CD4+ T cells. Investigators separated out CD4+ T cells once about 10 days of culture had passed. Vaccination of participants consisted of two doses of either the BNT162b2 or mRNA-1273 vaccine. Vaccinated recipients, who were negative for nucleocapsid antibodies, had no history of SARS-CoV-2 infection. Half-medium replacement with IL-2 medium occurred on days 3 and 7. Turning to this clone: Its target is unknown.

This material consisted of CD4+ T cells from PBMCs cultured with HCoV-NL63 spike peptides, taken after COVID-19 vaccination. This receptor was obtained from a human donor who received a COVID-19 vaccine. V usage is TRBV13 and J usage is TRBJ1-1; 8 bases map to TRBD1. The chain's CDR3 is CASSQDRVRTEAFF. Written as DNA, the CDR3 is TGTGCCAGCAGCCAGGACAGGGTGAGGACTGAAGCTTTCTTT.